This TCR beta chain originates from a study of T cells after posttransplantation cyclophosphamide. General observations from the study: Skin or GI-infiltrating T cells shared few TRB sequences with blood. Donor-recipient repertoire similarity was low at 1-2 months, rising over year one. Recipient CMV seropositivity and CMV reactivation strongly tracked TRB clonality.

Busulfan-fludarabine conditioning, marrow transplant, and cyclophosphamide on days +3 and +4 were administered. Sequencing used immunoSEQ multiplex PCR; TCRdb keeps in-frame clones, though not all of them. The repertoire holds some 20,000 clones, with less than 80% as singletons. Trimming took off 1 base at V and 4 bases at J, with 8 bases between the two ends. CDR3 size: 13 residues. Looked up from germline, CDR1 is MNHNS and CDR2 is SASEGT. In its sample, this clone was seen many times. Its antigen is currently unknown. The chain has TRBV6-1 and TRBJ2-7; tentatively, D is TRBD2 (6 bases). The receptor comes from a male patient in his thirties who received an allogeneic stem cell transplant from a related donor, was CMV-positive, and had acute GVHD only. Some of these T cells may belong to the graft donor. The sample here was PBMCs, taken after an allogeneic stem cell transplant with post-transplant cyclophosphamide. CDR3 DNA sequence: TGTGCCAGCAGTGAAGGGACTAAATACGAGCAGTACTTC. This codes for CASSEGTKYEQYF.